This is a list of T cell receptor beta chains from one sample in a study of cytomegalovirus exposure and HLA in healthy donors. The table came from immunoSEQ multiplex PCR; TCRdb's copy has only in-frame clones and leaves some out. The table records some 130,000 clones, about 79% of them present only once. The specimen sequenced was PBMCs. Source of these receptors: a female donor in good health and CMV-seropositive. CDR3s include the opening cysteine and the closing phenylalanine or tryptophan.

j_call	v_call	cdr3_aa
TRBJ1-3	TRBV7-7	CASSRGDSDTIYF
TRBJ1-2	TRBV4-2	CASSLDGGYTF
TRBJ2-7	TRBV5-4	CASSQSGTSGRRKDF
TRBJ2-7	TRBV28	CASYTPGVLDVEQYF
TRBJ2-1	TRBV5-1	CASSHIGAYNEQFF
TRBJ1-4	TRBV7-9	CSSSLLPTGGLNEKLFF
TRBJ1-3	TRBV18	CASSLSGDIRDTIYF
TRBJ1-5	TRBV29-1	CSVEEQGRTQHF
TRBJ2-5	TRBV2	CASSGDRRKTQYF
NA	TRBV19	CATPTGGSPLYEQYF
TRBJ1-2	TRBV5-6	CASSLDRGNYGYTF
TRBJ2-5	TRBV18	CASSLPEQYQETQYF
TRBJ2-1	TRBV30	CAWSVAYLRDSQGEQFF
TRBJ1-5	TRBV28	CASRAGEFGNQPQHF
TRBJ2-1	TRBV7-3	CASSMRGGGSYNEQFF
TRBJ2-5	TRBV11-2	CASSNRTAEETQYF
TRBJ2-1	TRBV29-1	CSVVDLTYNEQFF